The 26 T cell receptor beta chains reported below all come from one sample, sequenced in a study of T-cell memory formation after mild COVID-19. TCRdb reprocessed the 5' RACE reads via MiXCR and lists one record per CDR3 protein. The data show 470,000 or so distinct CDR3 sequences, around 20% seen once. Sequencing used PBMCs or a T cell subset sorted from them (not recorded which). The receptors originated from an adult woman who had mild COVID-19 (a few samples of this study predate the infection). Cell type and time point are not known.

The V call is TRBV7-8, the J call TRBJ1-1; D gene ambiguous. CDR1 and CDR2 (germline): SGHVS, FQNEAQ. V lost 5 bases and J lost 5, with 15 bases in between. This CDR3 region has 14 residues. In DNA form, the CDR3 reads TGTGCCAGCAGCCCCCGGACCAGAGGGACTGAAGCTTTCTTT. It specifies CASSPRTRGTEAFF.

This clonotype was detected only a few times. The chain employs TRBV24-1 and TRBJ1-2, with D uncertain. Trimming cost V 4 bases and J 5 bases, with 13 bases left between them. The length of the CDR3 is 14 residues. From germline, CDR1 is KGHDR and CDR2 SFDVKD. This CDR3 is CATSDPPRVYGYTF. In DNA, the CDR3 is TGTGCCACCAGTGACCCCCCGCGCGTTTATGGCTACACCTTC.

V is TRBV4-2 and J is TRBJ2-2, with 11 positions matching TRBD2. The CDR3 contains 17 residues. The junction had 8 bases not matched to a gene; V was cut back by 4 bases and J by 4 bases. Per germline, CDR1 LGHNA and CDR2 YNFKEQ. This CDR3 reads CASSLRLAGTSTGELFF. The CDR3 DNA sequence: TGTGCCAGCAGCCTCAGACTAGCGGGGACCAGCACCGGGGAGCTGTTTTTT.

The J gene is TRBJ2-4, the V gene TRBV29-1, with 8 bases matching TRBD1. Germline-derived CDR1 and CDR2 are SQVTM and ANQGSEA. The CDR3 extends over 16 amino acids. The V segment lost 2 bases and the J segment 2 bases; nucleotides outside the gene matches: 8. The CDR3 sequence: CSVERTGSKTKNIQYF. The CDR3 coding sequence is TGCAGCGTTGAAAGGACAGGGAGCAAGACCAAAAACATTCAGTACTTC. Filled out from reference TRBV29-1 and TRBJ2-4, the complete variable domain reads SAVISQKPSRDICQRGTSLTIQCQVDSQVTMMFWYRQQPGQSLTLIATANQGSEATYESGFVIDKFPISRPNLTFSTLTVSNMSPEDSSIYLCSVERTGSKTKNIQYFGAGTRLSVL.

This chain uses TRBV20-1 with TRBJ2-1, with D uncertain. From germline, CDR1 is DFQATT and CDR2 SNEGSKA (reference sequence). Trimming removed 6 bases at V and 6 bases at J, with 12 bases between. The CDR3 has 12 amino acids. CDR3 region: CSAPEVANEQFF. The CDR3, as DNA: TGCAGTGCCCCAGAGGTTGCCAATGAGCAGTTCTTC.

The chain has TRBV6-5 and TRBJ2-7; a possible D gene is TRBD2 (6 bases). Germline V lookup: CDR1 MNHEY, CDR2 SVGAGI. V shed 8 bases and J shed 5 bases, with 19 bases lying between them. The CDR3 is 14 amino acids. CDR3 DNA sequence: TGTGCCAGCGCCCTGGGGGGAAAAATAGACGAGCAGTACTTC. Protein product: CASALGGKIDEQYF.

The rearrangement links TRBV12-3 or TRBV12-4 to TRBJ2-5; D might be TRBD1 or TRBD2, each matching 5 bases. Trimming stripped 4 bases from V and 5 bases from J, with 17 bases between. This CDR3 has 15 amino acids. The CDR3 nucleotides read TGTGCCAGCAGTTCGCCGGGACGCGCCGGGGAGACCCAGTACTTC. Encoded protein: CASSSPGRAGETQYF.

The chain is built from TRBV12-3 or TRBV12-4 and TRBJ1-1; D call uncertain. V was clipped by 6 bases and J by 0 bases, with 14 bases between them. This CDR3 spans 15 amino acids. The CDR3 is CASRPGAPMNTEAFF. DNA of the CDR3: TGTGCCAGCAGACCTGGAGCCCCAATGAACACTGAAGCTTTCTTT.

The rearrangement links TRBV19 to TRBJ2-7; either TRBD1 or TRBD2 may supply D (6 bases each). Germline assignment: CDR1 LNHDA and CDR2 SQIVND (reference sequence). This CDR3 region has 15 residues. The germline V and J ends were trimmed by 1 base and 1 base, with 11 bases remaining between them. CDR3 nucleotides: TGTGCCAGTAGTATAGCCGGAGGGGGTTCCTACGAGCAGTACTTC. This translates into CASSIAGGGSYEQYF. The variable domain in full, completed from reference TRBV19 and TRBJ2-7, reads DGGITQSPKYLFRKEGQNVTLSCEQNLNHDAMYWYRQDPGQGLRLIYYSQIVNDFQKGDIAEGYSVSREKKESFPLTVTSAQKNPTAFYLCASSIAGGGSYEQYFGPGTRLTVT.

The CDR3 here is CASSLQGQNTIYF. The CDR3, as DNA: TGTGCCAGCAGTCTCCAGGGTCAAAACACCATATATTTT. The chain recombines TRBV12-3 or TRBV12-4 with TRBJ1-3; D may be TRBD1 (5 bases). This CDR3 has 13 residues. Trimming shortened V by 5 bases and J by 6 bases, and 11 bases separated the two germline ends.

This clonotype was counted ten times or more. The V call is TRBV7-8, the J call TRBJ2-3; D is unresolved. V was trimmed by 5 bases and J by 4 bases, leaving 16 bases between them. The germline V gene encodes CDR1 SGHVS and CDR2 FQNEAQ. This CDR3 comprises 15 residues. The CDR3 coding sequence is TGTGCCAGCAGCCCCCAGCCCCCGTACCCAGATACGCAGTATTTT. Its translation is CASSPQPPYPDTQYF.

CDR3 loop: CATSDSIGNTIYF. The CDR3 nucleotides are TGTGCCACCTCAGACAGCATTGGAAACACCATATATTTT. The genes are TRBV24-1 and TRBJ1-3, with a tentative D call TRBD1 (5 bases). The CDR3 is 13 residues long. V lost 9 bases, J lost 3 bases, and 11 bases lay in between. Germline lookup yields CDR1 KGHDR and CDR2 SFDVKD.

This clonotype has more than one count but fewer than ten. The chain combines TRBV24-1 with TRBJ1-4, with D maybe TRBD1 (5 bases). CDR3 length equals 16 residues. V dropped 9 bases and J dropped 0 bases, with 16 bases sitting between them. Germline CDR1 and CDR2: KGHDR and SFDVKD. CDR3 region: CATAKGDSPTNEKLFF. Written as DNA, the CDR3 is TGTGCCACCGCTAAGGGCGACAGCCCAACTAATGAAAAACTGTTTTTT.

The V call is TRBV24-1, the J call TRBJ1-2; TRBD1 aligns across 8 bases. The CDR3 is made up of 16 amino acids. With 5 bases clipped from V and 2 bases from J, the junction kept 9 bases outside the gene matches. Per germline, CDR1 KGHDR and CDR2 SFDVKD. CDR3 protein: CATSGGGTGGNYGYTF. The DNA for the CDR3 is TGTGCCACCAGTGGGGGCGGGACAGGCGGAAACTATGGCTACACCTTC.

The chain's CDR3 is CASRSLSGTGNTEAFF. CDR3 DNA sequence: TGTGCCAGCAGATCACTATCCGGGACAGGGAACACTGAAGCTTTCTTT. The chain is built from TRBV6-5 and TRBJ1-1; TRBD1 agrees at 8 bases. CDR1 is MNHEY, CDR2 SVGAGI, per germline. The trim removed 6 bases at V and 1 base at J, leaving 10 bases unmatched. This CDR3 comprises 16 residues.

This clonotype was detected a few times. V and J are TRBV5-1 and TRBJ1-5, with 7 bases aligning to TRBD1. Germline values: CDR1 SGHRS, CDR2 YFSETQ. J was trimmed by 3 bases and V by 3 bases; bases with no gene match: 6. The CDR3 consists of 15 residues. CDR3 bases: TGCGCCAGCAGCTCGAGACAGGGTCCCAATCAGCCCCAGCATTTT. It is translated as CASSSRQGPNQPQHF.

The chain employs TRBV29-1 and TRBJ2-2; 8 bases fit TRBD1. The CDR3 spans 14 residues. Trimming took 6 bases from V and 5 from J; bases not matched to a gene: 8. The germline V gene has CDR1 SQVTM and CDR2 ANQGSEA. CDR3 coding DNA: TGCAGCGTCGGTCGGACAGGGAGAACCGGGGAGCTGTTTTTT. Amino acid sequence: CSVGRTGRTGELFF.

This clonotype has just a few counts. The chain's CDR3 is CASSGSGTGLTTQYF. CDR3 nucleotides: TGTGCCAGCAGCGGGTCCGGGACAGGGTTGACGACCCAGTACTTC. This rearrangement joins TRBV9 to TRBJ2-5; 9 nucleotides align to TRBD1. The CDR3 contains 15 residues. Germline V gives CDR1 SGDLS, CDR2 YYNGEE. With 3 bases clipped from V and 7 bases from J, the junction kept 10 bases outside the gene matches. Supplemented by reference TRBV9 and TRBJ2-5, the full variable domain reads DSGVTQTPKHLITATGQRVTLRCSPRSGDLSVYWYQQSLDQGLQFLIQYYNGEERAKGNILERFSAQQFPDLHSELNLSSLELGDSALYFCASSGSGTGLTTQYFGPGTRLLVL.

The chain is built from TRBV7-9 and TRBJ1-1; D not resolved. The CDR3 has 14 amino acids. V was clipped by 7 bases and J by 1 base, with 13 bases between them. Germline V gene sequence: CDR1 SEHNR, CDR2 FQNEAQ (reference sequence). CDR3 nucleotides: TGTGCCAGCACCGTCCCGGGGTGGAACACTGAAGCTTTCTTT. This encodes CASTVPGWNTEAFF.

In this sample, this clonotype turned up a few times. This sequence joins TRBV12-3 or TRBV12-4 and TRBJ1-3; the match to TRBD1 covers 7 bases. The CDR3 consists of 17 residues. J gave up 0 bases and V 2 bases, and 7 bases lay outside the gene matches. In DNA, the CDR3 is TGTGCCAGCAGTTTACCACAGGGGCTGTACTCTGGAAACACCATATATTTT. Protein product: CASSLPQGLYSGNTIYF.

The V call is TRBV27, the J call TRBJ2-1; 15 nucleotides line up with TRBD2. V dropped 10 bases and J dropped 10; count of bases not matched to a gene: 5. This CDR3 spans 13 amino acids. The germline CDR1 and CDR2 sequences are MNHEY and SMNVEV (reference sequence). This chain's CDR3 is CATGTSGGSEQFF. The CDR3 DNA sequence: TGTGCCACGGGGACTAGCGGGGGGAGCGAGCAGTTCTTC.

V is TRBV12-3 or TRBV12-4 and J is TRBJ2-1, with D maybe TRBD2 (5 bases). Trimming left V 6 bases short and J 0 bases short, with 6 bases between. The CDR3 runs 13 residues. CDR3 coding DNA: TGTGCCAGCAGGACTACCTCCTACAATGAGCAGTTCTTC. Amino acids: CASRTTSYNEQFF.

The genes are TRBV6-2 or TRBV6-3 and TRBJ1-2, with TRBD1 as a possible D gene (6 bases). Germline V CDR1 and CDR2: MNHEY, SVGEGT. Trimming stripped 2 bases from V and 7 bases from J, with 17 bases between. The CDR3 has 15 residues. The CDR3 loop is CASSYRDRPRGGYTF. Here the CDR3 DNA reads TGTGCCAGCAGTTACCGCGACAGGCCCAGGGGTGGCTACACCTTC.

A few counts support this clonotype. The V and J genes are TRBV12-5 and TRBJ2-1, with D perhaps TRBD1 (6 bases). V was cut by 6 bases and J by 3 bases, with 9 bases left in between. The CDR3 consists of 13 residues. Germline V gene lookup returns CDR1 LGHNT and CDR2 FRNRAP. CDR3 nucleotides: TGTGCTAGTGGGGAACAGGGCTACAATGAGCAGTTCTTC. Its protein product is CASGEQGYNEQFF.

This clonotype was counted only a few times. This sequence joins TRBV5-4 and TRBJ2-1; D uncertain. The germline V and J ends were trimmed by 1 base and 5 bases, with 7 bases remaining between them. The CDR3 spans 13 residues. The germline gives CDR1 SGHNT, CDR2 YYREEE (reference sequence). The CDR3 DNA sequence: TGTGCCAGCAGCTTGTTTAAAGACAATGAGCAGTTCTTC. This encodes CASSLFKDNEQFF.

This clonotype was seen a handful of times. The chain has TRBV30 and TRBJ2-3, with D perhaps matching TRBD1 or TRBD2 (7 bases each). The germline V and J ends were trimmed by 0 bases and 11 bases, with 12 bases remaining between them. Germline V gene sequence: CDR1 GTSNPN, CDR2 SVGIG (reference sequence). This CDR3 is built from 12 residues. Written as DNA, the CDR3 is TGTGCCTGGAGTGTTGGGGGGGACAGGCAGTATTTT. This translates into CAWSVGGDRQYF.